Reported below is one TCR beta chain. The antigen is unknown. The germline V gene encodes CDR1 SNHLY and CDR2 FYNNEI. The germline V and J ends were trimmed by 4 bases and 8 bases, with 17 bases remaining between them. The CDR3 runs to 14 residues. The study ran its PCR with 60 Vbeta and 13 Jbeta primers. Profiled with immunoSEQ multiplex PCR; TCRdb holds only in-frame clones, not every one. Of roughly 180,000 clones detected, about 78% appear once; the ten largest clones hold over 10%. The data were obtained in a study of cytomegalovirus exposure and HLA in healthy donors. Study-level findings and limits: What a later analysis showed was that several of the most significant clusters appeared linked to common viral pathogens.

The V gene is TRBV2, the J gene TRBJ1-2; a weak D match, TRBD1 (6 bases). The sequenced sample consisted of PBMCs. This TCR was sampled from a woman in her 50s in good health and CMV-seropositive. As DNA, the CDR3 is TGTGCCAGCAGTGTACGGGACACCCAAGGGGGCTACACCTTC. Protein sequence: CASSVRDTQGGYTF.